This T cell receptor (beta chain) was identified during a study of cytomegalovirus exposure and HLA in healthy donors. The CDR3 has 13 amino acids. Germline loops: CDR1 MNHEY, CDR2 SVGAGI. V was clipped by 4 bases and J by 5 bases; unmatched bases: 4. PCR primers comprised 60 Vbeta and 13 Jbeta primers. Sequencing was performed with immunoSEQ multiplex PCR; in TCRdb, only in-frame clones are kept and a portion is missing. The sample carries around 110,000 clones, 50% to 75% recorded once. Each donor was healthy, and each was a bone marrow donor. The sample holds a few counts of this clone. Its antigen is still unknown. Study-wide results and limits: Using the classifier, cytomegalovirus status was reportedly diagnosed with high specificity and sensitivity. Earlier analysis found most TCR beta V segments productive about 87% or about 30% of the time. TCR beta sequences reportedly predicted most subjects' HLA-A and HLA-B alleles accurately.

The sample comprised PBMCs. The chain employs TRBV6-5 and TRBJ1-1, with TRBD1 matching 7 bases. This receptor was taken from a woman aged 40 to 50 in good health and CMV-seropositive. The CDR3 protein is CASSSLRGTEAFF. The CDR3 coding sequence is TGTGCCAGCAGTTCCCTCAGGGGGACTGAAGCTTTCTTT.